A few counts support the clone carrying this T cell receptor (beta chain). Its cognate antigen is unknown. This CDR3 spans 14 amino acids. CDR1 and CDR2 (germline): LNHDA, SQIVND (reference sequence). V lost 6 bases to trimming and J lost 0 bases, with 10 bases between them. The data belong to a study of cytomegalovirus exposure and HLA in healthy donors. A multiplex PCR was run with 60 Vbeta primers and 13 Jbeta primers. Generated by immunoSEQ multiplex PCR, the TCRdb table keeps only in-frame clones and is missing some. The table shows about 190,000 clones, with around 85% occurring only once. Findings and caveats of the study: A prior analysis recorded that most TCR beta V segments were productive about 90% or about 30% of the time. Investigators reported 150 to 200 TCR beta chains as tied to cytomegalovirus.

The gene calls are TRBV19 and TRBJ2-3; TRBD2 is a possible D gene (5 bases). This receptor was obtained from a boy under 10 years old in good health and CMV-seronegative. The sequenced sample was PBMCs. For the CDR3, the DNA is TGTGCCAGTAGGAGCGGCCCTAGCACAGATACGCAGTATTTT. The encoded protein is CASRSGPSTDTQYF.